One sample yielded the 32 T cell receptor beta chains listed below, sequenced in a study of cytomegalovirus exposure and HLA in healthy donors. The PCR used 60 Vbeta and 13 Jbeta primers. Here immunoSEQ multiplex PCR was the method, and the copy in TCRdb shows in-frame clones only, minus some. The repertoire includes approximately 150,000 clones, over 60% of them detected once, and over 0.9% sits in the top ten. The material sequenced was PBMCs. The receptor source for this set is a woman aged 55-70 years in good health and CMV-seronegative.

The rearrangement joins TRBV25-1 to TRBJ1-1, with D possibly being TRBD1 (5 bases). Germline values: CDR1 MGHDK, CDR2 SYGVNS. The CDR3 runs 15 residues. Trimming pared 3 bases from V and 3 bases from J, leaving 14 bases between. CDR3 protein: CASSDGGSDHTEAFF. As DNA, the CDR3 is TGTGCCAGCAGTGATGGGGGGTCGGACCACACTGAAGCTTTCTTT.

The J gene is TRBJ2-7, the V gene TRBV10-1; D might be TRBD2 (6 bases). Per the germline V gene, CDR1 is WNHNN and CDR2 is SYGVQD (reference sequence). This CDR3 region has 14 residues. V shed 2 bases and J shed 0 bases, with 8 bases lying between them. CDR3 sequence (DNA): TGCGCCAGCAGTGAGGCGGGGTCCTCCTACGAGCAGTACTTC. Its translation: CASSEAGSSYEQYF.

The chain joins TRBV5-1 to TRBJ1-2, with D tentatively TRBD1 (6 bases). Germline V gene data show CDR1 as SGHRS and CDR2 as YFSETQ. Trimming cost V 4 bases and J 3 bases, with 16 bases left between them. This CDR3 has 15 residues. The DNA of the CDR3 is TGCGCCAGCAGCCCGGGACACAACGGGGACTATGGCTACACCTTC. Translating gives CASSPGHNGDYGYTF.

The chain combines TRBV19 with TRBJ2-5; 7 bases match TRBD1. Germline assignment: CDR1 LNHDA and CDR2 SQIVND (reference sequence). CDR3 size: 13 residues. V lost 6 bases to trimming and J lost 4 bases; unmatched junction nucleotides: 5. Here the CDR3 reads CASRNDRVETQYF. The DNA for the CDR3 is TGTGCCAGTAGGAATGACAGGGTAGAGACCCAGTACTTC.

V usage is TRBV5-1 and J usage is TRBJ2-5, with a weak D call TRBD1 (6 bases). The CDR3 sequence is 15 residues long. Germline CDR1 is SGHRS and CDR2 is YFSETQ. V was clipped by 0 bases and J by 1 base, with 10 bases between them. CDR3 region: CASSLDTGPQETQYF. The CDR3 DNA follows: TGCGCCAGCAGCTTGGATACAGGGCCCCAAGAGACCCAGTACTTC.

In regard to this clone: A junction end diverges from the germline sequence, so it may reflect a read error. The chain combines TRBV7-8 with TRBJ1-2; the D is unclear. Germline V lookup: CDR1 SGHVS, CDR2 FQNEAQ. The CDR3 covers 15 residues. In DNA, the CDR3 is TGTGCCAGCAGCTTAAATTTGGTCCGCAACTATGGCTACTCCTTC. This codes for CASSLNLVRNYGYSF.

The rearrangement links TRBV6-6 to TRBJ1-2; D is possibly TRBD1 (6 bases). Per germline, CDR1 MNHNY and CDR2 SVGAGI (reference sequence). This CDR3 comprises 13 residues. Between the trimmed V and J ends, which lost 0 bases and 7 bases, there was a span of 9 bases. The CDR3 loop reads CASSYSRGGGYTF. In DNA, the CDR3 is TGTGCCAGCAGTTACTCGAGGGGGGGTGGCTACACCTTC.

To note about this clone: One junction end does not reproduce the germline sequence, and a read error may be involved. The rearrangement joins TRBV5-1 to TRBJ2-1; 9 bases are a match to TRBD1. Germline V CDR1 and CDR2: SGHRS, YFSETQ. This CDR3 region has 14 residues. This CDR3 is CANSQGTGHNEQFF. CDR3 sequence (DNA): TGCGCCAACAGCCAGGGGACAGGGCACAATGAGCAGTTCTTC.

The chain carries TRBV6-1 and TRBJ1-5; a weak D match, TRBD1 (6 bases). This CDR3 is built from 13 residues. V was shortened by 4 bases and J by 6 bases, with 10 bases between the two germline ends. Germline-derived CDR1 and CDR2 are MNHNS and SASEGT. As DNA, the CDR3 is TGTGCCAGCAGTGGACAGGTCAGTCAGCCCCAGCATTTT. It encodes CASSGQVSQPQHF.

The chain recombines TRBV21-1 with TRBJ2-2; TRBD2 reflects the table's D call only, with no check against the DNA. TRBV21-1 is listed as a pseudogene. This CDR3 has 18 amino acids. The CDR3 reads CASSKALPLAGNTGELFF. The CDR3 DNA sequence: TGTGCCAGCAGCAAAGCCCTACCACTAGCGGGCAACACCGGGGAGCTGTTTTTT.

The chain combines TRBV25-1 with TRBJ1-2; the D gene is possibly TRBD1 (6 bases). Deletions cut 4 bases from V and 3 bases from J, with 18 bases between. This CDR3 region has 16 residues. Germline-derived CDR1 and CDR2 are MGHDK and SYGVNS. The CDR3 sequence is CASSVLQGRGDYGYTF. CDR3 sequence (DNA): TGTGCCAGCAGTGTTTTACAGGGCCGGGGAGACTATGGCTACACCTTC.

V and J are TRBV18 and TRBJ2-1, with 10 bases aligning to TRBD2. Germline values: CDR1 KGHSH, CDR2 LQKENI. With 0 bases clipped from V and 8 bases from J, the junction kept 7 bases outside the gene matches. CDR3 length equals 16 residues. This CDR3 reads CASSPPGLAGAYEQFF. CDR3 DNA sequence: TGTGCCAGCTCACCACCGGGGCTAGCGGGGGCTTATGAGCAGTTCTTC.

This clone occurred a few times. In DNA, the CDR3 is TGTGCCAGCAGTTCCGAATGGCCCCGGGGCTCCTACAATGAGCAGTTCTTC. Translation: CASSSEWPRGSYNEQFF. This chain joins TRBV28 and TRBJ2-1, with D possibly TRBD2 on 5 matching bases. Germline V lookup: CDR1 MDHEN, CDR2 SYDVKM. This CDR3 is built from 17 residues. Trimming took off 4 bases at V and 0 bases at J, with 16 bases between the two ends.

The genes are TRBV2 and TRBJ2-5; 7 bases are a match to TRBD2. The V gene end was trimmed by 6 bases and the J gene end by 3 bases; junction bases not matched to a gene: 7. Per the germline V gene, CDR1 is SNHLY and CDR2 is FYNNEI. This CDR3 region has 14 residues. CDR3 loop: CASRGSGWKETQYF. In nucleotides, the CDR3 is TGTGCCAGCAGGGGTAGCGGGTGGAAAGAGACCCAGTACTTC.

This clone has a handful of counts. The gene calls are TRBV11-2 and TRBJ2-7; a possible D gene is TRBD2 (5 bases). In germline, CDR1 is SGHAT, CDR2 FQNNGV. Trimming took 1 base from V and 0 from J, leaving 13 bases between them. CDR3 length: 16 residues. The DNA of the CDR3 is TGTGCCAGCAGCTTAGGTCCGGGGTTAGGCTCCTACGAGCAGTACTTC. The encoded protein is CASSLGPGLGSYEQYF.

In this sample, this clone turned up once. This chain links TRBV7-8 with TRBJ2-1; TRBD2 is a possible D gene (7 bases). V was shortened by 5 bases and J by 12 bases, with 17 bases between the two germline ends. Germline CDR1 is SGHVS and CDR2 is FQNEAQ. The CDR3 covers 13 residues. CDR3 coding DNA: TGTGCCAGCAGCGACCGAGGGGGAGGGGGGCAGTTCTTC. Its translation: CASSDRGGGGQFF.

This clone was seen only once. The chain is built from TRBV18 and TRBJ2-7; 7 bases fit TRBD1. The germline V gene encodes CDR1 KGHSH and CDR2 LQKENI. This CDR3 is 15 amino acids long. V shed 5 bases and J 1 base; nucleotides not matched to a gene: 8. Here the CDR3 reads CASSDRTGPSYEQYF. The CDR3 DNA follows: TGTGCCAGCTCAGACCGGACAGGACCGTCCTACGAGCAGTACTTC.

The gene calls are TRBV7-2 and TRBJ2-4, with 7 bases lining up with TRBD1. This CDR3 spans 15 amino acids. The germline gives CDR1 SGHTA, CDR2 FQGNSA. After removal of 3 bases from V and 5 bases from J, the junction contained 7 bases not matched to a gene. The chain's CDR3 is CASSFLGTEENIQYF. The CDR3 DNA sequence: TGTGCCAGCAGCTTTCTGGGGACAGAGGAAAACATTCAGTACTTC.

The chain uses TRBV13 and TRBJ2-1; 10 nucleotides agree with TRBD2. Unmatched junction bases numbered 11, after V lost 5 bases and J lost 1 base. The CDR3 totals 18 residues. Germline V gene sequence: CDR1 PRHDT, CDR2 FYEKMQ (reference sequence). CDR3 region: CASSREPLTSGSYNEQFF. CDR3 nucleotide sequence: TGTGCCAGCAGCCGCGAACCATTGACTAGCGGGTCCTACAATGAGCAGTTCTTC. Using reference TRBV13 and TRBJ2-1 for the parts outside the CDR3, the full variable domain is AAGVIQSPRHLIKEKRETATLKCYPIPRHDTVYWYQQGPGQDPQFLISFYEKMQSDKGSIPDRFSAQQFSDYHSELNMSSLELGDSALYFCASSREPLTSGSYNEQFFGPGTRLTVL.

This chain uses TRBV9 with TRBJ2-2; a weak D match, TRBD1 (5 bases). Germline loops: CDR1 SGDLS, CDR2 YYNGEE. The germline V and J ends were trimmed by 4 bases and 6 bases, with 10 bases remaining between them. This CDR3 spans 13 amino acids. The CDR3 DNA follows: TGTGCCAGCAGCTACCCAGGGTCCGGGGAGCTGTTTTTT. Protein product: CASSYPGSGELFF.

A few counts support this clone. This chain links TRBV28 with TRBJ2-3, with TRBD2 matching over 8 bases. The ends lost 6 bases at V and 2 bases at J; junction bases unmatched: 10. The CDR3 is made up of 16 amino acids. Germline-derived CDR1 and CDR2 are MDHEN and SYDVKM. CDR3 coding DNA: TGTGCCAGCAGGGCCCCGGCTAGCGGGCACACAGATACGCAGTATTTT. Its translation: CASRAPASGHTDTQYF.

V and J are TRBV4-1 and TRBJ1-1; 8 bases map to TRBD1. Germline V CDR1 and CDR2: MGHRA, YSYEKL. Unmatched junction bases numbered 9, after V lost 2 bases and J lost 1 base. The CDR3 loop spans 17 amino acids. For the CDR3, the DNA is TGCGCCAGCAGCCAAACCATTATCAGGGGGCCGAACACTGAAGCTTTCTTT. It yields the protein CASSQTIIRGPNTEAFF.

The rearrangement links TRBV9 to TRBJ1-1; 9 bases are shared with TRBD1. The V gene's germline CDR1 is SGDLS and CDR2 YYNGEE. The CDR3 consists of 14 residues. J was trimmed by 3 bases and V by 3 bases; bases with no gene match: 3. CDR3 nucleotides: TGTGCCAGCAGCGGGCGGACAGGGGACACTGAAGCTTTCTTT. This gives the protein CASSGRTGDTEAFF.

V gene TRBV5-1 combines with J gene TRBJ1-4, with TRBD1 identical over 10 bases. Germline V lookup: CDR1 SGHRS, CDR2 YFSETQ. V dropped 3 bases and J dropped 5; count of bases not matched to a gene: 4. The CDR3 runs 15 residues. The CDR3 DNA reads as TGCGCCAGCAGCTACGGACAGGGGGAAAATGAAAAACTGTTTTTT. Its protein is CASSYGQGENEKLFF.

This clone was found a few times. The chain links TRBV7-9 to TRBJ2-7; 11 positions match TRBD2. Unmatched junction bases numbered 6, after V lost 3 bases and J lost 2 bases. The CDR3 runs 16 residues. Germline CDR1 and CDR2: SEHNR and FQNEAQ (reference sequence). CDR3 DNA sequence: TGTGCCAGCAGCTTGAGGCTAGCGGGAGGTACCTACGAGCAGTACTTC. As protein: CASSLRLAGGTYEQYF.

A remark on this clone: This specimen includes other DNA sequences encoding the same CDR3. The chain has TRBV30 and TRBJ2-3, with D possibly being TRBD2 (7 bases). CDR1 is GTSNPN and CDR2 is SVGIG in the germline V gene (reference sequence). The CDR3 contains 14 residues. V lost 4 bases and J lost 1, with 12 bases in between. The CDR3 nucleotides read TGTGCCTGGACGACGGGGGGCCGCACAGATACGCAGTATTTT. Encoded protein: CAWTTGGRTDTQYF.

This rearrangement joins TRBV5-1 to TRBJ2-5; possible D gene TRBD2, 6 bases. V was cut by 5 bases and J by 1 base, with 12 bases left in between. The CDR3 has 14 residues. Germline V gene sequence: CDR1 SGHRS, CDR2 YFSETQ. Here the CDR3 reads CASRYGGSQETQYF. CDR3 coding DNA: TGCGCCAGCAGATACGGGGGTTCCCAAGAGACCCAGTACTTC.

This rearrangement joins TRBV6-6 to TRBJ1-5, with TRBD1 matching 9 bases. This CDR3 has 15 residues. Germline CDR1 MNHNY, CDR2 SVGAGI (reference sequence). After removal of 7 bases from V and 6 bases from J, the junction contained 10 bases not matched to a gene. For the CDR3, the DNA is TGTGCCAGCACCCGGGGACAGGGCGTAGCTCAGCCCCAGCATTTT. It translates to CASTRGQGVAQPQHF.

The rearrangement links TRBV28 to TRBJ2-2; possibly TRBD1 for D (6 bases). This CDR3 has 14 amino acids. Looked up from germline, CDR1 is MDHEN and CDR2 is SYDVKM. V was clipped by 6 bases and J by 5 bases, with 13 bases between them. The CDR3, as DNA: TGTGCCAGCAGACGCAGGGGAGCGACCGGGGAGCTGTTTTTT. Translation gives CASRRRGATGELFF.

The chain recombines TRBV19 with TRBJ1-5; D unclear. From germline, CDR1 is LNHDA and CDR2 SQIVND (reference sequence). This CDR3 comprises 14 residues. The V end was cut by 4 bases, the J end by 2 bases, with 9 bases between. The CDR3 DNA sequence: TGTGCCAGTAGTAAGTTAGAGGGCAATCAGCCCCAGCATTTT. It specifies CASSKLEGNQPQHF.

The chain uses TRBV6-5 and TRBJ2-7, with a tentative D call TRBD2 (5 bases). V dropped 0 bases and J dropped 3 bases, with 9 bases sitting between them. The germline CDR1 and CDR2 sequences are MNHEY and SVGAGI. The length of the CDR3 is 14 residues. CDR3 bases: TGTGCCAGCAGTTACTCGGGGAGAATCTACGAGCAGTACTTC. It is translated as CASSYSGRIYEQYF.

This clone was recorded only once. This rearrangement joins TRBV6-6 to TRBJ2-1; D is unclear. Trimming shortened V by 6 bases and J by 8 bases, and 14 bases separated the two germline ends. The V gene's germline CDR1 is MNHNY and CDR2 SVGAGI (reference sequence). CDR3 length: 13 amino acids. The CDR3: CASRVVMHDEQFF. Here the CDR3 DNA reads TGTGCCAGCAGAGTAGTAATGCACGATGAGCAGTTCTTC.